Following are 31 T cell receptor beta chains from one sample sequenced in a study of early T cells in non-severe SARS-CoV-2 infection. TCRdb reanalysed the 5' RACE reads using MiXCR and keeps one entry per CDR3 protein. The sample yields approximately 76,000 distinct CDR3 sequences, around 10% seen once. Sequencing input: whole blood. Receptors originate from an adult who was a healthcare worker with PCR-confirmed SARS-CoV-2 infection or an uninfected control (not recorded which).

The sample holds many counts of this clonotype. V and J are TRBV28 and TRBJ1-5; TRBD1 aligns across 8 bases. This CDR3 is 14 amino acids long. The V and J ends lost 8 bases and 3 bases, in that order; junction bases with no gene match: 6. Germline CDR1 reads MDHEN; CDR2 reads SYDVKM. CDR3 loop: CASRGQADNQPQHF. The CDR3 coding sequence is TGTGCCAGCCGGGGACAGGCGGACAATCAGCCCCAGCATTTT.

The chain is built from TRBV11-3 and TRBJ2-5; unclear D gene. The CDR3 length is 12 residues. Trimming pared 5 bases from V and 4 bases from J, leaving 8 bases between. Germline CDR1 reads SGHNT; CDR2 reads YENEEA. In DNA form, the CDR3 reads TGTGCCAGCAGCGGGGAAGGAGAGACCCAGTACTTC. This sequence encodes CASSGEGETQYF.

This clonotype was seen repeatedly, ten times or more. V gene TRBV5-1 combines with J gene TRBJ2-1, with D unclear. Between the trimmed V and J ends, which lost 7 bases and 8 bases, there was a span of 10 bases. CDR1 is SGHRS, CDR2 YFSETQ, per germline. The CDR3 sequence is 11 residues long. CDR3 coding DNA: TGCGCCAGCTCGGACCTCGATGAGCAGTTCTTC. Translating it yields CASSDLDEQFF.

The chain joins TRBV2 to TRBJ2-3; the D gene is possibly TRBD2 (6 bases). Germline V CDR1 and CDR2: SNHLY, FYNNEI. CDR3 size: 11 residues. With 4 bases removed from V and 12 bases from J, the gap between germline ends came to 11 bases. The chain's CDR3 is CASSGTGDQYF. CDR3 in DNA: TGTGCCAGCAGTGGAACGGGGGATCAGTATTTT.

This clonotype came up many times. This chain connects TRBV6-1 to TRBJ1-1; D is undetermined. V lost 1 base and J 6 bases, leaving 6 bases between the germline ends. The CDR3 covers 12 residues. Germline loops: CDR1 MNHNS, CDR2 SASEGT. CDR3 DNA sequence: TGTGCCAGCAGTGAAGTCTTCGCTGAAGCTTTCTTT. It specifies CASSEVFAEAFF.

This clonotype was seen more than once but under ten times. The chain recombines TRBV12-3 or TRBV12-4 with TRBJ2-1; TRBD1 or TRBD2 may be the D gene (5 bases each). Trimming shortened V by 4 bases and J by 8 bases, and 18 bases separated the two germline ends. The CDR3 is 15 amino acids. The CDR3 region is CASSSLGRRGDEQFF. DNA of the CDR3: TGTGCCAGCAGTTCCCTAGGGCGGCGAGGGGATGAGCAGTTCTTC.

Regarding this clonotype: Given a much more abundant clone one base away, this may be a read error. The conserved phenylalanine or tryptophan normally closing the CDR3 is absent here, so this likely arose from a read error. The V gene is TRBV6-5, the J gene TRBJ1-6; D unresolved. The CDR3 consists of 17 residues. Germline V gene lookup returns CDR1 MNHEY and CDR2 SVGAGI. V was pared by 7 bases and J by 0 bases, with 16 bases between. CDR3 bases: TGTGCCAGCAAGGCGAGAGGGCCGAGCTCCTATAATTCACCCCTCCACTCT. Translation: CASKARGPSSYNSPLHS.

This clonotype was counted only a few times. The chain combines TRBV6-5 with TRBJ2-1, with TRBD2 matching over 9 bases. CDR1 and CDR2 (germline): MNHEY, SVGAGI. The CDR3 runs to 14 residues. Germline trimming cut 6 bases from V and 9 bases from J; bases unmatched to any gene: 9. Here the CDR3 reads CASRSLAGLSEQFF. The CDR3 coding sequence is TGTGCCAGCAGGTCCCTAGCGGGACTAAGTGAGCAGTTCTTC.

This clonotype was seen a few times. The chain combines TRBV12-3 or TRBV12-4 with TRBJ2-7, with 7 bases identical to TRBD1. This CDR3 region has 14 residues. Trimming removed 1 base from V and 9 bases from J; junction bases left unmatched: 9. CDR3 amino acids: CASSLEHRGRGQYF. DNA for the CDR3: TGTGCCAGCAGTTTAGAACACAGGGGAAGAGGGCAGTACTTC.

The J gene is TRBJ2-6, the V gene TRBV5-5; no reliable D call. Germline CDR1 and CDR2: SGHKS and YYEKEE (reference sequence). The CDR3 has 15 residues. Trimming shortened V by 4 bases and J by 0 bases, and 8 bases separated the two germline ends. CDR3 protein: CASSPDGSGANVLTF. DNA of the CDR3: TGTGCCAGCAGCCCGGACGGCTCTGGGGCCAACGTCCTGACTTTC. The variable domain in full, completed from reference TRBV5-5 and TRBJ2-6, reads DAGVTQSPTHLIKTRGQQVTLRCSPISGHKSVSWYQQVLGQGPQFIFQYYEKEERGRGNFPDRFSARQFPNYSSELNVNALLLGDSALYLCASSPDGSGANVLTFGAGSRLTVL.

This clonotype was seen more than once but under ten times. This chain links TRBV6-4 with TRBJ2-1; 11 bases align to TRBD1. Germline CDR1 is MRHNA and CDR2 is SNTAGT. This CDR3 spans 13 amino acids. Trimming removed 6 bases from V and 9 bases from J; junction bases left unmatched: 4. The CDR3 coding sequence is TGTGCCAGCAGCGGGACAGGGGGGTTTGAGCAGTTCTTC. It specifies CASSGTGGFEQFF.

Remarks on this clonotype: A much larger clone is a single base away; this may be a read error. The DNA is left out, because the CDR3 cannot be placed on it with certainty; the CDR3 is given as TCRdb lists it. V usage is TRBV9 and J usage is TRBJ1-1. The V gene's germline CDR1 is SGDLS and CDR2 YYNGEE. The CDR3 has 14 residues if both end residues are counted. The CDR3 loop is CASSVSLQNTEAFF.

V gene TRBV29-1 combines with J gene TRBJ2-1, with a possible D match to TRBD2 (5 bases). V lost 5 bases, J lost 1 base, and 12 bases lay in between. There are 14 residues in the CDR3. Germline CDR1 SQVTM, CDR2 ANQGSEA. CDR3 DNA: TGCAGCGTTCGGGGTCTAGGATCCTACAATGAGCAGTTCTTC. This translates into CSVRGLGSYNEQFF.

This clonotype was picked up many times. This chain uses TRBV5-4 with TRBJ2-1; possibly TRBD1 for D (5 bases). Germline CDR1 is SGHNT and CDR2 is YYREEE (reference sequence). The CDR3 has 15 residues. The V end lost 3 bases, the J end lost 5 bases, and 15 bases lay between the germline ends. DNA of the CDR3: TGTGCCAGCAGCTCCGACATTCTAGGGGACAATGAGCAGTTCTTC. This codes for CASSSDILGDNEQFF.

The chain combines TRBV30 with TRBJ1-5, with D perhaps TRBD1 (5 bases). CDR1 and CDR2 (germline): GTSNPN, SVGIG (reference sequence). V was shortened by 5 bases and J by 0 bases, with 11 bases between the two germline ends. CDR3 length equals 14 residues. This chain's CDR3 is CAWVGTDSNQPQHF. CDR3 DNA: TGTGCCTGGGTGGGGACGGATAGCAATCAGCCCCAGCATTTT.

This clonotype was observed a handful of times. The rearrangement joins TRBV7-6 to TRBJ2-7; 12 bases map to TRBD1. Germline V gives CDR1 SGHVS, CDR2 FNYEAQ. Trimming took 6 bases from V and 3 from J; bases not matched to a gene: 6. This CDR3 comprises 15 residues. This CDR3 is CASREGTGGNYEQYF. The CDR3 DNA sequence: TGTGCCAGCAGGGAAGGGACAGGGGGCAACTACGAGCAGTACTTC.

This clonotype turned up a few times. V is TRBV24-1 and J is TRBJ2-3, with D uncertain. This CDR3 is 16 amino acids long. CDR1 KGHDR and CDR2 SFDVKD come from the germline V gene. The V and J ends lost 9 bases and 3 bases respectively, with 21 bases between them. The CDR3 region is CATSVGRLSATDTQYF. The CDR3, as DNA: TGTGCCACCTCAGTAGGCAGGCTAAGTGCGACAGATACGCAGTATTTT.

In this sample, this clonotype turned up many times. The gene calls are TRBV29-1 and TRBJ1-2; 7 positions agree with TRBD1. Per the germline V gene, CDR1 is SQVTM and CDR2 is ANQGSEA. The CDR3 loop spans 13 amino acids. V lost 4 bases to trimming and J lost 3 bases; unmatched junction nucleotides: 5. CDR3 amino acids: CSVVEGQDYGYTF. CDR3 bases: TGCAGCGTTGTAGAAGGACAGGACTATGGCTACACCTTC.

This clonotype was observed a few times. The V gene is TRBV12-3 or TRBV12-4, the J gene TRBJ2-7, with no clear D. Trimming cost V 3 bases and J 1 base, with 7 bases left between them. The CDR3 totals 13 residues. The CDR3 region is CASSFSESYEQYF. The DNA for the CDR3 is TGTGCCAGCAGTTTCTCCGAGTCCTACGAGCAGTACTTC.

The V and J genes are TRBV4-1 and TRBJ2-1; tentatively, D is TRBD2 (7 bases). V gave up 3 bases and J gave up 5 bases, with 23 bases separating them. The CDR3 is 18 residues long. CDR1 is MGHRA, CDR2 YSYEKL, per germline. The chain's CDR3 is CASSQNPLGGGPHNEQFF. The DNA of the CDR3 is TGCGCCAGCAGCCAGAATCCCTTAGGGGGAGGGCCGCACAATGAGCAGTTCTTC.

Many counts were recorded for this clonotype. The chain links TRBV7-9 to TRBJ2-7, with TRBD2 matching 14 bases. V lost 0 bases to trimming and J lost 4 bases; unmatched junction nucleotides: 8. The germline V gene has CDR1 SEHNR and CDR2 FQNEAQ (reference sequence). The CDR3 runs 18 residues. The chain's CDR3 is CASSLAQGLAGASYEQYF. The CDR3 region has the DNA TGTGCCAGCAGCTTAGCGCAGGGACTAGCGGGGGCTTCGTACGAGCAGTACTTC.

This rearrangement joins TRBV27 to TRBJ2-1; D ambiguous. V lost 8 bases and J 1 base, leaving 6 bases between the germline ends. The length of the CDR3 is 12 residues. Germline loops: CDR1 MNHEY, CDR2 SMNVEV (reference sequence). CDR3 sequence: CASHRSYNEQFF. CDR3 sequence (DNA): TGTGCCAGCCACCGATCCTACAATGAGCAGTTCTTC.

This clonotype has just a few counts. The rearrangement uses TRBV28 and TRBJ2-7, with TRBD1 matching over 7 bases. Looked up from germline, CDR1 is MDHEN and CDR2 is SYDVKM. The trim removed 0 bases at V and 3 bases at J, leaving 2 bases unmatched. This CDR3 region has 14 residues. The CDR3 DNA sequence: TGTGCCAGCAGTTTATGGGGACAGATCTACGAGCAGTACTTC. This codes for CASSLWGQIYEQYF.

This clonotype has only a few counts. The CDR3 reads CASSRDRESNNEQFF. CDR3 in DNA: TGTGCCAGCAGCCGGGACAGGGAATCCAACAATGAGCAGTTCTTC. This chain connects TRBV4-2 to TRBJ2-1; 9 bases fit TRBD1. Germline V gene data show CDR1 as LGHNA and CDR2 as YNFKEQ. V was clipped by 4 bases and J by 5 bases; unmatched bases: 6. The CDR3 is made up of 15 amino acids.

V and J are TRBV5-5 and TRBJ2-2; tentatively, D is TRBD1 (5 bases). The germline CDR1 and CDR2 sequences are SGHKS and YYEKEE (reference sequence). There are 16 residues in the CDR3. Trimming took 0 bases from V and 0 from J, leaving 9 bases between them. CDR3 loop: CASSLEGQANTGELFF. CDR3 nucleotides: TGTGCCAGCAGCTTGGAGGGGCAGGCGAACACCGGGGAGCTGTTTTTT.

This clonotype was observed at least ten times. This chain uses TRBV12-3 or TRBV12-4 with TRBJ2-1; perhaps TRBD2 as D (5 bases). Trimming stripped 6 bases from V and 12 bases from J, with 24 bases between. The CDR3 loop spans 15 amino acids. Written as DNA, the CDR3 is TGTGCCAGCAGCAAGCGGAGTAAGAACAATGATGGGCAGTTCTTC. It codes for CASSKRSKNNDGQFF.

This clonotype was counted between two and nine times. The V gene is TRBV11-2, the J gene TRBJ2-6; D call uncertain. Germline V gene lookup returns CDR1 SGHAT and CDR2 FQNNGV. The CDR3 extends over 13 amino acids. V was trimmed by 5 bases and J by 2 bases, leaving 4 bases between them. This chain's CDR3 is CASSITGANVLTF. For the CDR3, the DNA is TGTGCCAGCAGCATTACTGGGGCCAACGTCCTGACTTTC.

This clonotype was detected many times. The chain is built from TRBV20-1 and TRBJ2-5; the match to TRBD2 covers 12 bases. V shed 4 bases and J 4 bases; nucleotides not matched to a gene: 7. Germline loops: CDR1 DFQATT, CDR2 SNEGSKA (reference sequence). The length of the CDR3 is 15 residues. In DNA, the CDR3 is TGCAGTGCTACCTCGACTAGCGGGAGTCGAGAGACCCAGTACTTC. Residues: CSATSTSGSRETQYF.

This clonotype was detected many times. The chain is built from TRBV7-8 and TRBJ2-7; D is perhaps TRBD2 (6 bases). V lost 5 bases and J 12 bases, leaving 17 bases between the germline ends. The CDR3 sequence is 12 residues long. The germline V gene encodes CDR1 SGHVS and CDR2 FQNEAQ. CDR3 residues: CASSPKGDFLYF. The CDR3 nucleotides are TGTGCCAGCAGCCCCAAAGGGGACTTCTTGTACTTC.

This sequence joins TRBV11-2 and TRBJ1-2; 7 bases align to TRBD1. V shed 3 bases and J 13 bases; nucleotides not matched to a gene: 8. The length of the CDR3 is 12 residues. The germline V gene encodes CDR1 SGHAT and CDR2 FQNNGV. For the CDR3, the DNA is TGTGCCAGCAGCTTGGGGACAGCCTTAGGCACCTTC. It codes for CASSLGTALGTF.

The rearrangement uses TRBV6-5 and TRBJ1-1, with 9 bases fitting TRBD1. Per germline, CDR1 MNHEY and CDR2 SVGAGI. V shed 0 bases, J shed 3 bases, and the junction held 2 bases outside the gene matches. This CDR3 spans 15 amino acids. The CDR3 spells CASSYSWDRDTEAFF. For the CDR3, the DNA is TGTGCCAGCAGTTACTCGTGGGACAGGGACACTGAAGCTTTCTTT.